The 24 T cell receptor beta chains given below trace back to one sample, sequenced in a study of blood T cell repertoires in COVID-19. Method: immunoSEQ multiplex PCR; TCRdb's copy keeps in-frame clones and lacks some. The sample yields 200,000 to 250,000 clones, 70% to 90% seen once. The specimen sequenced was PBMCs or T cells enriched from blood (not recorded which). Receptors originate from a young man who had recovered from COVID-19.

This clone appeared a single time. J is TRBJ2-2 and V is TRBV24-1; tentatively, D is TRBD2 (5 bases). Trimming removed 2 bases from V and 5 bases from J, with 11 bases in between. The CDR3 is 15 amino acids. Per the germline V gene, CDR1 is KGHDR and CDR2 is SFDVKD. Here the CDR3 reads CATSDWRGKTGELFF. Written as DNA, the CDR3 is TGTGCCACCAGTGATTGGAGAGGGAAAACCGGGGAGCTGTTTTTT.

The J gene is TRBJ2-3, the V gene TRBV2; 7 bases match TRBD1. V lost 7 bases to trimming and J lost 2 bases; unmatched junction nucleotides: 6. CDR3 length: 14 amino acids. Germline CDR1 SNHLY, CDR2 FYNNEI. The CDR3 sequence: CASIWTGPTDTQYF. In nucleotides, the CDR3 is TGTGCCAGCATTTGGACAGGTCCCACAGATACGCAGTATTTT.

Here the CDR3 reads CASSSTGVFNEKLFF. The CDR3 DNA follows: TGTGCCAGCAGTTCGACAGGGGTCTTTAATGAAAAACTGTTTTTT. V is TRBV28 and J is TRBJ1-4, with 8 bases that match TRBD1. The CDR3 length is 15 residues. Germline V CDR1 and CDR2: MDHEN, SYDVKM. V trimming: 4 bases; J trimming: 4 bases; junction bases outside the gene matches: 5.

The chain carries TRBV4-3 and TRBJ2-3; 9 nucleotides align to TRBD2. The CDR3 length is 18 residues. Germline V gene data show CDR1 as LGHNA and CDR2 as YSLEER. The V gene end was trimmed by 2 bases and the J gene end by 4 bases; junction bases not matched to a gene: 13. CDR3 in amino acids: CASSQIAAGLASPDTQYF. As DNA, the CDR3 is TGCGCCAGCAGCCAAATCGCCGCGGGACTAGCCTCCCCAGATACGCAGTATTTT.

This sequence joins TRBV7-9 and TRBJ2-2, with D perhaps matching TRBD2 (6 bases). The ends were cut back, 7 bases at V and 6 bases at J, with 18 bases in the middle. The CDR3 runs 15 residues. Per the germline V gene, CDR1 is SEHNR and CDR2 is FQNEAQ (reference sequence). As DNA, the CDR3 is TGTGCCAGCACTACCTGGAGGGGAGGAGCCGGGGAGCTGTTTTTT. Protein: CASTTWRGGAGELFF.

This chain links TRBV5-4 with TRBJ2-7; D not resolved. With 0 bases removed from V and 2 bases from J, the gap between germline ends came to 9 bases. Germline-derived CDR1 and CDR2 are SGHNT and YYREEE (reference sequence). This CDR3 region has 14 residues. The CDR3 loop is CASSLAPRTYEQYF. The CDR3 nucleotides read TGTGCCAGCAGCTTGGCCCCCCGTACCTACGAGCAGTACTTC.

The J gene is TRBJ2-1, the V gene TRBV19, with TRBD2 matching over 10 bases. The CDR3 sequence is 12 residues long. The ends lost 8 bases at V and 15 bases at J; junction bases unmatched: 10. Germline values: CDR1 LNHDA, CDR2 SQIVND (reference sequence). CDR3 DNA: TGTGCCAGTCTAGCGGGGGCCCAAGGGTGGTTCTTC. Protein sequence: CASLAGAQGWFF.

The CDR3 protein is CATTGKAGNYEQYF. DNA for the CDR3: TGTGCCACCACGGGTAAGGCAGGGAACTACGAGCAGTACTTC. The genes are TRBV6-6 and TRBJ2-7; a weak D match, TRBD1 (5 bases). The V end lost 10 bases, the J end lost 3 bases, and 19 bases lay between the germline ends. The CDR3 sequence is 14 residues long. Germline CDR1 is MNHNY and CDR2 is SVGAGI (reference sequence).

The V and J genes are TRBV5-4 and TRBJ2-7, with D possibly TRBD1 on 5 matching bases. The CDR3 is 13 amino acids. Trimming left V 0 bases short and J 5 bases short, with 9 bases between. Looked up from germline, CDR1 is SGHNT and CDR2 is YYREEE (reference sequence). The CDR3: CASSLVAGHEQYF. The CDR3 nucleotides read TGTGCCAGCAGCTTGGTGGCAGGGCACGAGCAGTACTTC.

The V gene is TRBV19, the J gene TRBJ2-1; D might be TRBD1 (6 bases). Germline V lookup: CDR1 LNHDA, CDR2 SQIVND (reference sequence). CDR3 size: 15 residues. Trimming took 2 bases from V and 9 from J, leaving 17 bases between them. CDR3 region: CASSIRAGESGEQFF. CDR3 nucleotide sequence: TGTGCCAGTAGTATACGGGCAGGGGAGTCCGGTGAGCAGTTCTTC. The complete variable domain, with remaining parts taken from reference TRBV19 and TRBJ2-1, reads DGGITQSPKYLFRKEGQNVTLSCEQNLNHDAMYWYRQDPGQGLRLIYYSQIVNDFQKGDIAEGYSVSREKKESFPLTVTSAQKNPTAFYLCASSIRAGESGEQFFGPGTRLTVL.

The chain carries TRBV20-1 and TRBJ2-1, with a weak D call TRBD1 (6 bases). The CDR3 has 11 amino acids. Trimming left V 5 bases short and J 7 bases short, with 9 bases between. In germline, CDR1 is DFQATT, CDR2 SNEGSKA (reference sequence). The CDR3 DNA follows: TGCAGTGCTCCCAGGGGAAATGAGCAGTTCTTC. It yields the protein CSAPRGNEQFF.

The chain recombines TRBV5-4 with TRBJ1-1; no clear D gene. Germline lookup yields CDR1 SGHNT and CDR2 YYREEE (reference sequence). Trimming stripped 0 bases from V and 4 bases from J, with 10 bases between. The CDR3 loop spans 14 amino acids. CDR3 loop: CASSLEVGLTEAFF. The CDR3 region has the DNA TGTGCCAGCAGCTTGGAAGTCGGTCTCACTGAAGCTTTCTTT.

The rearrangement uses TRBV3-1 (or the pseudogene TRBV3-2) and TRBJ2-1; 7 bases are a match to TRBD2. J was trimmed by 7 bases and V by 0 bases; bases with no gene match: 3. Germline lookup yields CDR1 LGHDT and CDR2 YNNKEL (reference sequence). This CDR3 is 14 amino acids long. CDR3 amino acids: CASSQEGGGNEQFF. The CDR3 DNA reads as TGTGCCAGCAGCCAAGAGGGCGGGGGTAATGAGCAGTTCTTC.

In this sample, this clone turned up once. The V call is TRBV11-2, the J call TRBJ1-5; D unclear. The CDR3 runs to 12 residues. Trimming took 1 base from V and 6 from J, leaving 4 bases between them. Germline V gene data show CDR1 as SGHAT and CDR2 as FQNNGV. DNA for the CDR3: TGTGCCAGCAGCTTAGCAGGTCAGCCCCAGCATTTT. This codes for CASSLAGQPQHF.

Comment on this clone: Likely a read error: the CDR3 ends without its conserved phenylalanine or tryptophan. The DNA is left out, because the CDR3 cannot be placed on it with certainty; the CDR3 is given as TCRdb lists it. The chain uses TRBV19 and TRBJ1-1; the D call in the table, TRBD1, was not verified against the DNA. CDR1 is LNHDA and CDR2 is SQIVND in the germline V gene (reference sequence). The CDR3 spans 13 residues, counting both ends. CDR3 sequence reads: CASSIGDGTGYYL.

The rearrangement joins TRBV7-2 to TRBJ2-5; possible D gene TRBD2, 5 bases. Germline V gene sequence: CDR1 SGHTA, CDR2 FQGNSA. Between the trimmed V and J ends, which lost 2 bases and 1 base, there was a span of 20 bases. The CDR3 runs to 18 residues. In DNA, the CDR3 is TGTGCCAGCAGCTTATTTTCTCGGGGATTTGACGTCCAAGAGACCCAGTACTTC. Translating it yields CASSLFSRGFDVQETQYF.

This rearrangement joins TRBV12-2 to TRBJ1-5; the DNA was not compared with TRBD1, the D call given in the table. TRBV12-2 is described as a pseudogene. The CDR3 runs to 14 residues. CDR3 sequence reads: CASRSYRVAQPQHF. The CDR3 nucleotides are TGTGCAAGTCGCTCGTACAGGGTGGCTCAGCCCCAGCATTTT.

The V gene is TRBV19, the J gene TRBJ1-5; a weak D match, TRBD1 (6 bases). Trimming removed 5 bases at V and 7 bases at J, with 15 bases between. Germline CDR1 reads LNHDA; CDR2 reads SQIVND (reference sequence). This CDR3 is built from 14 residues. CDR3 coding DNA: TGTGCCAGTAGTGTCCCACAGGGTTTACAGCCCCAGCATTTT. It encodes CASSVPQGLQPQHF.

In DNA, the CDR3 is TGTGCCAGCAGTTTTCAGGGGACTGGGGCCAACGTCCTGACTTTC. Translating it yields CASSFQGTGANVLTF. This chain uses TRBV6-2 or TRBV6-3 with TRBJ2-6, with a possible D match to TRBD1 (6 bases). The CDR3 sequence is 15 residues long. CDR1 is MNHEY and CDR2 is SVGEGT in the germline V gene. The V end was cut by 4 bases, the J end by 2 bases, with 9 bases between.

The V gene is TRBV6-5, the J gene TRBJ1-1, with 7 nucleotides matching TRBD1. The germline gives CDR1 MNHEY, CDR2 SVGAGI. V shed 3 bases, J shed 3 bases, and the junction held 7 bases outside the gene matches. The CDR3 is 15 amino acids. CDR3 sequence reads: CASSYSVTGDTEAFF. The CDR3 DNA sequence: TGTGCCAGCAGTTATTCCGTCACAGGGGACACTGAAGCTTTCTTT.

This chain connects TRBV5-4 to TRBJ2-5; tentatively, D is TRBD2 (5 bases). CDR3 length equals 13 residues. Germline values: CDR1 SGHNT, CDR2 YYREEE (reference sequence). V was shortened by 10 bases and J by 10 bases, with 23 bases between the two germline ends. CDR3 region: CACGPDRRRDQYF. DNA of the CDR3: TGTGCCTGCGGCCCGGACCGCCGTCGGGACCAGTACTTC.

J is TRBJ2-2 and V is TRBV5-1, with 12 bases matching TRBD2. V shed 0 bases, J shed 6 bases, and the junction held 3 bases outside the gene matches. The CDR3 is 16 amino acids. CDR1 SGHRS and CDR2 YFSETQ come from the germline V gene. The CDR3 sequence: CASSLELAGGPGELFF. For the CDR3, the DNA is TGCGCCAGCAGCTTGGAACTAGCGGGAGGCCCCGGGGAGCTGTTTTTT.

Only a few counts were recorded for this clone. Additional DNA sequences in this sample encode the identical CDR3. The chain uses TRBV4-2 and TRBJ2-7; D remains ambiguous. From germline, CDR1 is LGHNA and CDR2 YNFKEQ. CDR3 size: 13 residues. With 0 bases removed from V and 3 bases from J, the gap between germline ends came to 6 bases. The chain's CDR3 is CASSQDPLYEQYF. In nucleotides, the CDR3 is TGTGCCAGCAGCCAAGATCCACTCTACGAGCAGTACTTC.

Regarding this clone: Other nucleotide sequences in the sample specify the same CDR3. This sequence joins TRBV10-3 and TRBJ2-5; TRBD2 aligns across 8 bases. The CDR3 has 14 residues. J lost 4 bases, V lost 10 bases, and 11 bases had no gene match. Germline V gene lookup returns CDR1 ENHRY and CDR2 SYGVKD. CDR3 in DNA: TGTGCCACGGGGCCACCGGGAGGGGCAGAGACCCAGTACTTC. Encoded protein: CATGPPGGAETQYF.